Presented here are 32 T cell receptor beta chains from one specimen sequenced in a study of CD8 T cells in Susac syndrome. The authors reverse transcribed roughly 0.5 to 1 ug RNA with random hexamers. TCRdb reanalysed the immunoSEQ multiplex PCR reads using MiXCR and keeps one entry per CDR3 protein. The data hold 55,000 to 75,000 distinct CDR3 sequences, with 85% to 95% observed a single time. Source material: CD4+ T cells from PBMCs. These receptors all come from a human donor with Susac syndrome.

The chain uses TRBV3-1 and TRBJ1-5; TRBD1 matches 7 bases. V lost 4 bases, J lost 11 bases, and 8 bases stayed unmatched. Germline V gives CDR1 LGHDT, CDR2 YNNKEL (reference sequence). The CDR3 runs to 13 residues. In DNA, the CDR3 is TGTGCCAGCAGCCTAGACAGGGAAACGGCCCAGCATTTT. Protein sequence: CASSLDRETAQHF.

In its sample, this clonotype was seen a few times. This chain links TRBV12-3 or TRBV12-4 with TRBJ2-7; D could derive from TRBD1 or TRBD2 (5 bases each). Trimming removed 5 bases at V and 0 bases at J, with 11 bases between. The CDR3 consists of 14 residues. CDR3 in amino acids: CASSPRDGSYEQYF. CDR3 sequence (DNA): TGTGCCAGCAGTCCCCGGGACGGCTCCTACGAGCAGTACTTC.

A remark on this clonotype: At one end the junction does not follow the germline gene, possibly because of a read error. The rearrangement joins TRBV28 to TRBJ2-7; D perhaps matches TRBD1 (6 bases). The CDR3 sequence is 12 residues long. Germline CDR1 reads MDHEN; CDR2 reads SYDVKM. CDR3 DNA: TGTGCCAGCAGTTTATCAGGACAGAGGATCGACTTC. Its protein is CASSLSGQRIDF.

The chain links TRBV28 to TRBJ1-2, with unresolved D. The CDR3 sequence is 15 residues long. The V gene's germline CDR1 is MDHEN and CDR2 SYDVKM. V was shortened by 3 bases and J by 3 bases, with 14 bases between the two germline ends. CDR3 sequence (DNA): TGTGCCAGCAGTTTTACCGGAAGAAAATACTATGGCTACACCTTC. This codes for CASSFTGRKYYGYTF.

The chain recombines TRBV2 with TRBJ2-2; 12 nucleotides match TRBD1. V shed 4 bases, J shed 7 bases, and the junction held 1 base outside the gene matches. CDR1 and CDR2 (germline): SNHLY, FYNNEI. CDR3 length equals 14 residues. CDR3 sequence reads: CASSGDRGLGELFF. CDR3 nucleotide sequence: TGTGCCAGCAGTGGGGACAGGGGGCTCGGGGAGCTGTTTTTT.

The CDR3, as DNA: TGCGCCAGCAGCGCGGACAGGGAGCCCGGCGAGCAGTACTTC. Amino acid sequence: CASSADREPGEQYF. V gene TRBV5-1 combines with J gene TRBJ2-7, with 8 bases identical to TRBD1. CDR1 and CDR2 from the germline V gene are SGHRS and YFSETQ. After removal of 4 bases from V and 6 bases from J, the junction contained 9 bases not matched to a gene. The CDR3 loop spans 14 amino acids.

This sequence joins TRBV30 and TRBJ2-1; a weak D match, TRBD2 (5 bases). Germline V CDR1 and CDR2: GTSNPN, SVGIG (reference sequence). Trimming pared 2 bases from V and 4 bases from J, leaving 15 bases between. The CDR3 is 15 residues long. CDR3 in amino acids: CAWSREGEKYNEQFF. As DNA, the CDR3 is TGTGCCTGGAGTCGGGAAGGAGAGAAATACAATGAGCAGTTCTTC.

This clonotype was counted a single time. The V and J genes are TRBV7-9 and TRBJ2-2; maybe TRBD1 (5 bases). In germline, CDR1 is SEHNR, CDR2 FQNEAQ (reference sequence). CDR3 length equals 15 residues. V was clipped by 5 bases and J by 1 base, with 11 bases between them. The CDR3 nucleotides are TGTGCCAGCAGCCGGTCAGGGAAGAACACCGGGGAGCTGTTTTTT. Its translation is CASSRSGKNTGELFF.

The chain is built from TRBV30 and TRBJ1-2, with unresolved D. This CDR3 has 12 residues. The germline gives CDR1 GTSNPN, CDR2 SVGIG (reference sequence). Trimming stripped 5 bases from V and 4 bases from J, with 11 bases between. CDR3 loop: CAWDPGSYGYTF. In nucleotides, the CDR3 is TGTGCCTGGGACCCCGGGAGCTATGGCTACACCTTC.

This chain uses TRBV18 with TRBJ2-7; the match to TRBD2 covers 9 bases. Germline V gene lookup returns CDR1 KGHSH and CDR2 LQKENI. CDR3 size: 15 residues. The trim removed 6 bases at V and 7 bases at J, leaving 13 bases unmatched. This chain's CDR3 is CASSPRGGPSREQYF. The DNA for the CDR3 is TGTGCCAGCTCGCCGCGGGGGGGTCCTTCGAGGGAGCAGTACTTC.

The chain combines TRBV20-1 with TRBJ2-7; 12 bases are shared with TRBD2. The CDR3 sequence is 15 residues long. With 1 base clipped from V and 0 bases from J, the junction kept 1 base outside the gene matches. The germline gives CDR1 DFQATT, CDR2 SNEGSKA (reference sequence). Written as DNA, the CDR3 is TGCAGTGCTAGAGGACTAGCGGGGGCCTCCTACGAGCAGTACTTC. It is translated as CSARGLAGASYEQYF.

This clonotype has a single count. The chain joins TRBV6-1 to TRBJ2-2; D is possibly TRBD2 (6 bases). The ends were cut back, 6 bases at V and 5 bases at J, with 22 bases in the middle. The germline V gene has CDR1 MNHNS and CDR2 SASEGT. The CDR3 runs to 17 residues. The DNA of the CDR3 is TGTGCCAGCAGCCAGGGACTTGACTCCGCCGCGACCGGGGAGCTGTTTTTT. This sequence encodes CASSQGLDSAATGELFF.

This chain connects TRBV20-1 to TRBJ1-1, with TRBD1 matching over 9 bases. V was pared by 5 bases and J by 1 base, with 5 bases of the junction left unmatched. Germline CDR1 and CDR2: DFQATT and SNEGSKA (reference sequence). The CDR3 covers 14 residues. The CDR3 DNA follows: TGCAGTGCTGTACAGGGGGCCTGGAACACTGAAGCTTTCTTT. Translating gives CSAVQGAWNTEAFF.

The chain employs TRBV6-2 or TRBV6-3 and TRBJ2-7, with TRBD1 as a possible D gene (6 bases). Looked up from germline, CDR1 is MNHEY and CDR2 is SVGEGT. The CDR3 has 12 amino acids. V was clipped by 5 bases and J by 5 bases, with 10 bases between them. The CDR3 coding sequence is TGTGCCAGCAGTCCCTACAGGGACGAGCAGTACTTC. As protein: CASSPYRDEQYF.

This chain connects TRBV5-1 to TRBJ2-1; TRBD2 agrees at 8 bases. CDR1 and CDR2 (germline): SGHRS, YFSETQ. The CDR3 has 17 residues. The trim removed 4 bases at V and 0 bases at J, leaving 9 bases unmatched. The CDR3 DNA follows: TGCGCCAGCAGCCCGATGATAGCGGGGAGCTCCTACAATGAGCAGTTCTTC. This gives the protein CASSPMIAGSSYNEQFF. Full variable domain (outside the CDR3, taken from reference TRBV5-1 and TRBJ2-1): KAGVTQTPRYLIKTRGQQVTLSCSPISGHRSVSWYQQTPGQGLQFLFEYFSETQRNKGNFPGRFSGRQFSNSRSEMNVSTLELGDSALYLCASSPMIAGSSYNEQFFGPGTRLTVL.

The genes are TRBV28 and TRBJ1-3; 7 bases are a match to TRBD1. In germline, CDR1 is MDHEN, CDR2 SYDVKM. The CDR3 spans 16 residues. Trimming cost V 7 bases and J 1 base; bases outside gene matches: 10. CDR3: CASKTHRDSSGNTIYF. DNA for the CDR3: TGTGCCAGCAAAACTCACCGGGACAGTTCTGGAAACACCATATATTTT.

V and J are TRBV7-2 and TRBJ2-7; TRBD2 aligns across 10 bases. V shed 5 bases, J shed 0 bases, and the junction held 7 bases outside the gene matches. Per the germline V gene, CDR1 is SGHTA and CDR2 is FQGNSA. This CDR3 is built from 16 residues. The CDR3 DNA follows: TGTGCCAGCAGCGTGGGGCTAGCGGGAGCCTCCTACGAGCAGTACTTC. Translating gives CASSVGLAGASYEQYF.

The chain links TRBV7-2 to TRBJ1-5; no clear D. V was trimmed by 3 bases and J by 2 bases, leaving 8 bases between them. Germline assignment: CDR1 SGHTA and CDR2 FQGNSA. CDR3 size: 14 residues. The CDR3 region is CASSFNQGNQPQHF. DNA for the CDR3: TGTGCCAGCAGCTTTAATCAGGGCAATCAGCCCCAGCATTTT. Complete variable domain (other parts from reference TRBV7-2 and TRBJ1-5): GAGVSQSPSNKVTEKGKDVELRCDPISGHTALYWYRQSLGQGLEFLIYFQGNSAPDKSGLPSDRFSAERTGGSVSTLTIQRTQQEDSAVYLCASSFNQGNQPQHFGDGTRLSIL.

This chain uses TRBV7-2 with TRBJ2-5, with D hard to call. Germline values: CDR1 SGHTA, CDR2 FQGNSA. The V end was cut by 2 bases, the J end by 5 bases, with 9 bases between. CDR3 size: 13 residues. The CDR3 coding sequence is TGTGCCAGCAGCTTAAACCCACAGGAGACCCAGTACTTC. Residues: CASSLNPQETQYF.

This chain uses TRBV6-1 with TRBJ1-6; D gene ambiguous. Trimming removed 6 bases from V and 10 bases from J, with 16 bases in between. CDR3 length equals 14 residues. The germline CDR1 and CDR2 sequences are MNHNS and SASEGT. In DNA form, the CDR3 reads TGTGCCAGCAGATCGGGCCCTACTGGATCACCCCTCCACTTT. It yields the protein CASRSGPTGSPLHF.

V is TRBV30 and J is TRBJ2-2; 7 bases align to TRBD1. V shed 8 bases and J 1 base; nucleotides not matched to a gene: 7. The CDR3 spans 14 residues. The V gene's germline CDR1 is GTSNPN and CDR2 SVGIG (reference sequence). CDR3 bases: TGTGCCGGAAGGGGGCCGATGAACACCGGGGAGCTGTTTTTT. As protein: CAGRGPMNTGELFF.

This clonotype was counted a single time. The genes are TRBV20-1 and TRBJ2-1, with D perhaps TRBD2 (7 bases). V was trimmed by 6 bases and J by 0 bases, leaving 18 bases between them. CDR3 length equals 16 residues. CDR1 is DFQATT, CDR2 SNEGSKA, per germline (reference sequence). CDR3 sequence reads: CSAPRVGGPSYNEQFF. For the CDR3, the DNA is TGCAGTGCCCCAAGGGTGGGGGGGCCCTCCTACAATGAGCAGTTCTTC.

V gene TRBV7-2 combines with J gene TRBJ2-7; D ambiguous. CDR1 and CDR2 (germline): SGHTA, FQGNSA. V was pared by 2 bases and J by 3 bases, with 5 bases between. The CDR3 runs 12 residues. The CDR3, as DNA: TGTGCCAGCAGCTTATATGGCTACGAGCAGTACTTC. Protein: CASSLYGYEQYF.

The chain recombines TRBV9 with TRBJ2-7; possibly TRBD1 for D (6 bases). The CDR3 extends over 14 amino acids. V gave up 3 bases and J gave up 0 bases, with 10 bases separating them. Germline V lookup: CDR1 SGDLS, CDR2 YYNGEE. CDR3 sequence: CASSAGTSSYEQYF. In nucleotides, the CDR3 is TGTGCCAGCAGCGCCGGGACATCCTCCTACGAGCAGTACTTC.

The V gene is TRBV5-6, the J gene TRBJ2-5; D is possibly TRBD2 (7 bases). Germline V gene sequence: CDR1 SGHDT, CDR2 YYEEEE. The CDR3 has 15 residues. The V gene lost 3 bases and the J gene lost 5 bases, with 17 bases spanning the gap. CDR3 loop: CASSSRGAGWETQYF. CDR3 in DNA: TGTGCCAGCAGCTCCCGGGGGGCAGGGTGGGAGACCCAGTACTTC.

The V gene is TRBV29-1, the J gene TRBJ2-7; D is unresolved. Germline CDR1 is SQVTM and CDR2 is ANQGSEA. With 6 bases removed from V and 2 bases from J, the gap between germline ends came to 11 bases. CDR3 size: 12 residues. CDR3 residues: CSVRPTTYEQYF. The CDR3 region has the DNA TGCAGCGTCCGACCGACCACCTACGAGCAGTACTTC.

The V call is TRBV5-4, the J call TRBJ2-2; D remains unclear. Per the germline V gene, CDR1 is SGHNT and CDR2 is YYREEE (reference sequence). The V gene lost 4 bases and the J gene lost 5 bases, with 15 bases spanning the gap. This CDR3 has 15 amino acids. CDR3 DNA: TGTGCCAGCAGCGAAGACCTATTAGGGACCGGGGAGCTGTTTTTT. Translating it yields CASSEDLLGTGELFF.

This chain connects TRBV28 to TRBJ2-2, with 9 bases matching TRBD1. The length of the CDR3 is 14 residues. With 6 bases clipped from V and 7 bases from J, the junction kept 6 bases outside the gene matches. The germline CDR1 and CDR2 sequences are MDHEN and SYDVKM. CDR3 bases: TGTGCCAGCAGGCCCACAGGGGGCGGCGGGGAGCTGTTTTTT. Protein: CASRPTGGGGELFF.

This chain uses TRBV5-1 with TRBJ1-6; D not resolved. The V and J ends lost 2 bases and 10 bases respectively, with 7 bases between them. From germline, CDR1 is SGHRS and CDR2 YFSETQ. The CDR3 extends over 12 amino acids. CDR3 sequence reads: CASSLYGSPLHF. As DNA, the CDR3 is TGCGCCAGCAGCTTATACGGCTCACCCCTCCACTTT.

To note about this clonotype: The junction does not match germline at one end; this may be a read error. V and J are TRBV5-6 and TRBJ1-1; D unresolved. The CDR3 consists of 14 residues. The germline gives CDR1 SGHDT, CDR2 YYEEEE. For the CDR3, the DNA is TGTGCCAGCAGCGTCACGGGAGGGTCCGGAGGGTATATCTTT. Protein: CASSVTGGSGGYIF.

The rearrangement uses TRBV5-1 and TRBJ1-6, with D uncertain. The CDR3 covers 15 residues. Germline CDR1 is SGHRS and CDR2 is YFSETQ. V lost 0 bases to trimming and J lost 6 bases, with 10 bases between them. This CDR3 is CASSLDGQANSPLHF. CDR3 nucleotide sequence: TGCGCCAGCAGCTTGGATGGTCAGGCTAATTCACCCCTCCACTTT.

The chain recombines TRBV24-1 with TRBJ2-1; no clear D gene. The V and J ends lost 5 bases and 1 base respectively, with 5 bases between them. Germline V lookup: CDR1 KGHDR, CDR2 SFDVKD. The CDR3 length is 13 residues. CDR3 region: CATSGESYNEQFF. The CDR3 nucleotides are TGTGCCACCAGTGGAGAATCCTACAATGAGCAGTTCTTC.